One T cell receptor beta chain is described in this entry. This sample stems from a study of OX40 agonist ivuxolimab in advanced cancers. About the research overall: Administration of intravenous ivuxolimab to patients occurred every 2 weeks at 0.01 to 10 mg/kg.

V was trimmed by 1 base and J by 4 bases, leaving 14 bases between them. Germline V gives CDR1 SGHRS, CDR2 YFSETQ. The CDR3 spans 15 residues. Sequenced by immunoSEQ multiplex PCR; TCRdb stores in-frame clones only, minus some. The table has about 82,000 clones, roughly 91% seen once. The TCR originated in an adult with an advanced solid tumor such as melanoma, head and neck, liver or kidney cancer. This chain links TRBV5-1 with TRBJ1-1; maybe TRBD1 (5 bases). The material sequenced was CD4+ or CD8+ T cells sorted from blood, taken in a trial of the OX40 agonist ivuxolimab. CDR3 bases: TGCGCCAGCAGCTTGCTAGTCGGCAGGGCCACTGAAGCTTTCTTT. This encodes CASSLLVGRATEAFF. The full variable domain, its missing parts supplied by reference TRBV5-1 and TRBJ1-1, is KAGVTQTPRYLIKTRGQQVTLSCSPISGHRSVSWYQQTPGQGLQFLFEYFSETQRNKGNFPGRFSGRQFSNSRSEMNVSTLELGDSALYLCASSLLVGRATEAFFGQGTRLTVV.